The 6 T cell receptor beta chains below come from one sample, sequenced in a study of T cell changes during pregnancy in multiple sclerosis. The table came from immunoSEQ multiplex PCR; TCRdb's copy has only in-frame clones and leaves some out. Here the sample spans 40,000 to 45,000 clones, about 88% being singletons. The source was CD4+ T cells from peripheral blood mononuclear cells, collected in the first trimester of pregnancy. The source of these receptors is a female donor with multiple sclerosis, enrolled in a pregnancy study.

This clone was detected only once. The chain employs TRBV4-3 and TRBJ2-7; tentative D call: TRBD2 (6 bases). This CDR3 comprises 15 residues. The germline V and J ends were trimmed by 0 bases and 1 base, with 10 bases remaining between them. Germline V CDR1 and CDR2: LGHNA, YSLEER. CDR3 residues: CASSQDGGASYEQYF. For the CDR3, the DNA is TGCGCCAGCAGCCAAGACGGCGGGGCATCCTACGAGCAGTACTTC.

This clone was detected only a few times. The CDR3 protein is CASRWTGALEGYTF. Written as DNA, the CDR3 is TGCGCCAGCAGATGGACAGGGGCTCTCGAGGGCTACACCTTC. The V call is TRBV5-1, the J call TRBJ1-2; TRBD1 matches 9 bases. This CDR3 contains 14 residues. Germline values: CDR1 SGHRS, CDR2 YFSETQ. Losses at the gene ends were 5 bases for V and 8 bases for J; bases not matched to a gene: 10.

J is TRBJ2-1 and V is TRBV5-1; 7 nucleotides line up with TRBD2. After removal of 4 bases from V and 0 bases from J, the junction contained 4 bases not matched to a gene. The V gene's germline CDR1 is SGHRS and CDR2 YFSETQ. CDR3 length equals 15 residues. CDR3 DNA sequence: TGCGCCAGCAGCAGTGCTAGCGGCTCCTACAATGAGCAGTTCTTC. It encodes CASSSASGSYNEQFF.

CDR3 protein: CAISESRDQETQYF. DNA for the CDR3: TGTGCCATCAGTGAGTCGAGGGACCAAGAGACCCAGTACTTC. This chain joins TRBV10-3 and TRBJ2-5; TRBD2 might be the D (5 bases). Germline lookup yields CDR1 ENHRY and CDR2 SYGVKD. The CDR3 sequence is 14 residues long. The V end lost 0 bases, the J end lost 0 bases, and 5 bases lay between the germline ends.

V is TRBV10-3 and J is TRBJ2-5; 7 nucleotides match TRBD2. The CDR3 runs to 13 residues. V shed 2 bases and J 6 bases; nucleotides not matched to a gene: 3. CDR1 is ENHRY and CDR2 is SYGVKD in the germline V gene. Here the CDR3 reads CAISEGGSQTQYF. CDR3 coding DNA: TGTGCCATCAGTGAGGGCGGGAGCCAGACCCAGTACTTC.

This chain uses TRBV9 with TRBJ2-1; 7 bases fit TRBD2. The CDR3 sequence is 14 residues long. Germline lookup yields CDR1 SGDLS and CDR2 YYNGEE. Unmatched junction bases numbered 6, after V lost 0 bases and J lost 9 bases. CDR3 in amino acids: CASSVGLASGEQFF. The CDR3 DNA sequence: TGTGCCAGCAGCGTAGGACTAGCCTCAGGTGAGCAGTTCTTC.